Following are 30 T cell receptor beta chains from one sample sequenced in a study of patients and donors after allogeneic stem cell transplantation. Via MiXCR, TCRdb re-called the RT-PCR reads, giving one row per CDR3 protein. The repertoire includes some 960,000 distinct CDR3 sequences, about a sixth of them detected once, and about 6% sits in the top ten. Source material: blood, either unsorted or a sorted T cell fraction (not recorded which). The receptor set was obtained from a human donor who was either an allogeneic HSCT recipient or a stem cell or donor lymphocyte infusion donor (not recorded which). It is not recorded whose cells these are; they may come from a transplant donor.

The chain has TRBV10-2 and TRBJ2-5, with 9 nucleotides matching TRBD2. Unmatched junction bases numbered 6, after V lost 7 bases and J lost 3 bases. The CDR3 spans 14 residues. From germline, CDR1 is WSHSY and CDR2 SAAADI. The CDR3 DNA reads as TGCGCCAGCAATCGTGGACTAGCGAAAGAGACCCAGTACTTC. It encodes CASNRGLAKETQYF.

V usage is TRBV9 and J usage is TRBJ2-2; 12 bases agree with TRBD2. In germline, CDR1 is SGDLS, CDR2 YYNGEE. The CDR3 totals 18 residues. The ends lost 0 bases at V and 4 bases at J; junction bases unmatched: 7. CDR3 loop: CASSVDLAGGPGTGELFF. DNA of the CDR3: TGTGCCAGCAGCGTAGACCTAGCGGGAGGGCCCGGCACCGGGGAGCTGTTTTTT. Variable domain in full (rest from reference TRBV9 and TRBJ2-2): DSGVTQTPKHLITATGQRVTLRCSPRSGDLSVYWYQQSLDQGLQFLIQYYNGEERAKGNILERFSAQQFPDLHSELNLSSLELGDSALYFCASSVDLAGGPGTGELFFGEGSRLTVL.

The chain carries TRBV5-4 and TRBJ2-7, with TRBD1 matching 7 bases. This CDR3 spans 15 amino acids. Germline loops: CDR1 SGHNT, CDR2 YYREEE (reference sequence). J gave up 1 base and V 4 bases, and 8 bases lay outside the gene matches. CDR3 in amino acids: CASSPLRDRSYEQYF. Here the CDR3 DNA reads TGTGCCAGCAGCCCCCTCCGGGACAGATCCTACGAGCAGTACTTC.

The chain carries TRBV20-1 and TRBJ1-2, with a possible D match to TRBD1 (6 bases). V dropped 6 bases and J dropped 8 bases, with 13 bases sitting between them. The CDR3 has 11 amino acids. CDR1 is DFQATT and CDR2 is SNEGSKA in the germline V gene (reference sequence). The CDR3 protein is CSAPGVGGYTF. CDR3 DNA: TGCAGTGCGCCAGGGGTAGGCGGCTACACCTTC.

The chain carries TRBV3-1 and TRBJ2-1, with TRBD2 matching over 7 bases. Per the germline V gene, CDR1 is LGHDT and CDR2 is YNNKEL (reference sequence). V lost 6 bases to trimming and J lost 3 bases; unmatched junction nucleotides: 8. This CDR3 is built from 15 residues. The chain's CDR3 is CASRTLERGYNEQFF. The CDR3, as DNA: TGTGCCAGCAGGACCCTCGAGCGGGGCTACAATGAGCAGTTCTTC.

The CDR3 here is CASSLSLRETGETQYF. For the CDR3, the DNA is TGCGCCAGCAGCTTGTCTCTCAGGGAAACTGGGGAGACCCAGTACTTC. The chain has TRBV5-1 and TRBJ2-5; the D gene is possibly TRBD1 (5 bases). The CDR3 consists of 16 residues. The V gene lost 1 base and the J gene lost 5 bases, with 18 bases spanning the gap. Germline assignment: CDR1 SGHRS and CDR2 YFSETQ.

The chain recombines TRBV6-1 with TRBJ2-7; 7 nucleotides align to TRBD1. The ends lost 3 bases at V and 6 bases at J; junction bases unmatched: 8. Germline values: CDR1 MNHNS, CDR2 SASEGT. This CDR3 has 14 amino acids. The CDR3: CASSERDSLAEQYF. DNA for the CDR3: TGTGCCAGCAGTGAGAGGGACAGCTTAGCCGAGCAGTACTTC.

J is TRBJ2-7 and V is TRBV7-2; 8 bases line up with TRBD2. Germline V gene sequence: CDR1 SGHTA, CDR2 FQGNSA. Unmatched junction bases numbered 6, after V lost 8 bases and J lost 0 bases. CDR3 length equals 14 residues. The CDR3 DNA reads as TGTGCCAGCTCTATAGCGGGGATCTCCTACGAGCAGTACTTC. Translated: CASSIAGISYEQYF.

The V call is TRBV24-1, the J call TRBJ2-7; the match to TRBD2 covers 10 bases. The CDR3 contains 15 residues. With V trimmed by 9 bases and J by 1 base, 8 bases remained unmatched. CDR1 is KGHDR and CDR2 is SFDVKD in the germline V gene. CDR3 in amino acids: CATSNPAGGSYEQYF. In DNA, the CDR3 is TGTGCCACCTCCAACCCAGCGGGAGGGTCCTACGAGCAGTACTTC.

The table lists this clonotype with a few counts. This chain joins TRBV9 and TRBJ2-7, with TRBD2 identical over 10 bases. V was pared by 2 bases and J by 2 bases, with 4 bases of the junction left unmatched. This CDR3 comprises 15 residues. Germline V gene data show CDR1 as SGDLS and CDR2 as YYNGEE. The CDR3 region is CASSVRAGGPYEQYF. CDR3 in DNA: TGTGCCAGCAGCGTGCGAGCGGGAGGGCCCTACGAGCAGTACTTC.

The chain uses TRBV7-9 and TRBJ2-5, with D perhaps matching TRBD2 (6 bases). The CDR3 covers 16 residues. Germline CDR1 SEHNR, CDR2 FQNEAQ (reference sequence). The ends were cut back, 5 bases at V and 4 bases at J, with 20 bases in the middle. The CDR3 bases are TGTGCCAGCAGCCCCCGCCGGGGCGGGGTACGAGAGACCCAGTACTTC. It is translated as CASSPRRGGVRETQYF.

This clonotype has just a few counts. The chain combines TRBV6-2 or TRBV6-3 with TRBJ1-1; unclear D gene. This CDR3 is 14 amino acids long. Germline CDR1 is MNHEY and CDR2 is SVGEGT. V shed 2 bases and J shed 4 bases, with 11 bases lying between them. CDR3: CASSYKASSTEAFF. The CDR3 bases are TGTGCCAGCAGTTACAAAGCCAGCTCCACTGAAGCTTTCTTT.

This clonotype was counted ten times or more. The germline gene is not matched at one end of the junction; a read error may be the cause. V and J are TRBV12-3 or TRBV12-4 and TRBJ1-1, with TRBD1 matching over 11 bases. The CDR3 loop spans 18 amino acids. The CDR3 region has the DNA TGTGCCAGTAGTTTAGAGCGGGGACAGGGGGAGAGGGACACTGAAGCTTTCTTT. Amino acid sequence: CASSLERGQGERDTEAFF.

There are a few counts of this clonotype. The rearrangement uses TRBV7-2 and TRBJ2-7; 10 nucleotides match TRBD1. The CDR3 has 14 amino acids. Germline assignment: CDR1 SGHTA and CDR2 FQGNSA. V shed 7 bases and J 6 bases; nucleotides not matched to a gene: 9. The CDR3: CASTEDGTGVEQYF. For the CDR3, the DNA is TGTGCCAGCACCGAAGATGGGACAGGGGTCGAGCAGTACTTC. Full variable domain (missing parts from reference TRBV7-2 and TRBJ2-7): GAGVSQSPSNKVTEKGKDVELRCDPISGHTALYWYRQSLGQGLEFLIYFQGNSAPDKSGLPSDRFSAERTGGSVSTLTIQRTQQEDSAVYLCASTEDGTGVEQYFGPGTRLTVT.

This clonotype was seen a handful of times. This chain joins TRBV30 and TRBJ2-7; D unresolved. The CDR3 extends over 12 amino acids. The V gene lost 4 bases and the J gene lost 6 bases, with 13 bases spanning the gap. CDR1 is GTSNPN, CDR2 SVGIG, per germline (reference sequence). CDR3: CAWMSQSGEQYF. The CDR3 DNA reads TGTGCCTGGATGTCCCAGAGTGGCGAGCAGTACTTC.

V and J are TRBV29-1 and TRBJ1-4; D is ambiguous. CDR3 size: 15 residues. V was cut by 6 bases and J by 7 bases, with 21 bases left in between. Germline V gene sequence: CDR1 SQVTM, CDR2 ANQGSEA. CDR3 amino acids: CSVAGSSLKSEKLFF. DNA for the CDR3: TGCAGCGTCGCGGGAAGTTCCCTAAAGAGTGAAAAACTGTTTTTT.

In its sample, this clonotype was seen a few times. The J gene is TRBJ1-2, the V gene TRBV5-1; D call uncertain. Germline assignment: CDR1 SGHRS and CDR2 YFSETQ. V was shortened by 4 bases and J by 0 bases, with 10 bases between the two germline ends. CDR3 length: 14 amino acids. CDR3 region: CASSLVSSNYGYTF. The CDR3 nucleotides are TGCGCCAGCAGCCTGGTGAGTTCTAACTATGGCTACACCTTC.

The chain is built from TRBV6-2 or TRBV6-3 and TRBJ1-5; D possibly corresponds to TRBD1 (5 bases). Trimming removed 8 bases from V and 2 bases from J, with 28 bases in between. Germline CDR1 MNHEY, CDR2 SVGEGT. This CDR3 is 19 amino acids long. The CDR3 spells CASGPTTGGGIVGNQPQHF. CDR3 coding DNA: TGTGCCAGCGGGCCGACCACAGGAGGCGGTATAGTTGGCAATCAGCCCCAGCATTTT.

V usage is TRBV11-3 and J usage is TRBJ2-1; 7 bases fit TRBD2. Germline V gene lookup returns CDR1 SGHNT and CDR2 YENEEA. The CDR3 is made up of 17 amino acids. V dropped 5 bases and J dropped 6; count of bases not matched to a gene: 16. The CDR3 DNA reads as TGTGCCAGCAGCCTAAGAGGGAGCGGGATCATCCCCAATGAGCAGTTCTTC. Its translation: CASSLRGSGIIPNEQFF.

This clonotype was observed a handful of times. The gene calls are TRBV5-1 and TRBJ1-1, with D perhaps TRBD1 (6 bases). The CDR3 runs to 15 residues. The V gene lost 5 bases and the J gene lost 3 bases, with 17 bases spanning the gap. Germline loops: CDR1 SGHRS, CDR2 YFSETQ. The CDR3 loop reads CASRGRGAGDTEAFF. For the CDR3, the DNA is TGCGCCAGCAGGGGTCGGGGGGCAGGGGACACTGAAGCTTTCTTT. The full variable domain, its missing parts supplied by reference TRBV5-1 and TRBJ1-1, is KAGVTQTPRYLIKTRGQQVTLSCSPISGHRSVSWYQQTPGQGLQFLFEYFSETQRNKGNFPGRFSGRQFSNSRSEMNVSTLELGDSALYLCASRGRGAGDTEAFFGQGTRLTVV.

This clonotype was counted a few times. V usage is TRBV12-3 or TRBV12-4 and J usage is TRBJ1-2, with 7 nucleotides matching TRBD1. The CDR3 contains 17 residues. J gave up 3 bases and V 5 bases, and 15 bases lay outside the gene matches. CDR3 nucleotides: TGTGCCAGCAGTCTATCCGGGACAGCCTCCGACGACTATGGCTACACCTTC. Its translation: CASSLSGTASDDYGYTF.

This clonotype was recorded a few times. The rearrangement uses TRBV10-2 and TRBJ1-5; D is ambiguous. CDR1 WSHSY and CDR2 SAAADI come from the germline V gene. Trimming shortened V by 5 bases and J by 1 base, and 9 bases separated the two germline ends. This CDR3 spans 14 amino acids. The CDR3 is CASSSRRSNQPQHF. The CDR3 nucleotides are TGCGCCAGCAGTTCACGGCGGAGCAATCAGCCCCAGCATTTT.

This clonotype was counted a few times. This sequence joins TRBV9 and TRBJ2-1, with D maybe TRBD2 (5 bases). There are 12 residues in the CDR3. Trimming stripped 3 bases from V and 10 bases from J, with 11 bases between. Germline V CDR1 and CDR2: SGDLS, YYNGEE. CDR3 sequence reads: CASSAGSGEQFF. The CDR3, as DNA: TGTGCCAGCAGCGCGGGGTCGGGCGAGCAGTTCTTC.

This clonotype has more than one count but fewer than ten. The chain links TRBV5-1 to TRBJ2-2; D perhaps matches TRBD1 (6 bases). There are 16 residues in the CDR3. Germline loops: CDR1 SGHRS, CDR2 YFSETQ. V was pared by 4 bases and J by 1 base, with 14 bases between. This CDR3 reads CASSPAGQLNTGELFF. CDR3 in DNA: TGCGCCAGCAGCCCCGCCGGACAGTTGAACACCGGGGAGCTGTTTTTT.

This chain uses TRBV27 with TRBJ2-1; the D is unclear. Trimming pared 3 bases from V and 0 bases from J, leaving 9 bases between. Germline CDR1 MNHEY, CDR2 SMNVEV (reference sequence). The CDR3 length is 15 residues. CDR3 amino acids: CASSLSAYSYNEQFF. Written as DNA, the CDR3 is TGTGCCAGCAGTTTGTCGGCTTACTCCTACAATGAGCAGTTCTTC.

This clonotype came up many times. The chain's CDR3 is CSVRARGETEAFF. DNA of the CDR3: TGCAGCGTGCGGGCCAGGGGGGAGACTGAAGCTTTCTTT. The rearrangement joins TRBV29-1 to TRBJ1-1; 7 bases line up with TRBD1. There are 13 residues in the CDR3. The V gene end was trimmed by 6 bases and the J gene end by 5 bases; junction bases not matched to a gene: 9. Germline V gene data show CDR1 as SQVTM and CDR2 as ANQGSEA.

This chain uses TRBV12-3 or TRBV12-4 with TRBJ1-1; D is possibly TRBD1 (6 bases). The CDR3 runs 14 residues. V lost 6 bases and J lost 4, with 15 bases in between. The CDR3 region is CASSPGRGGTEAFF. The CDR3 nucleotides are TGTGCCAGCAGCCCCGGGAGGGGGGGCACTGAAGCTTTCTTT.

The V gene is TRBV25-1, the J gene TRBJ2-1; no firm D call. This CDR3 has 16 residues. V lost 1 base to trimming and J lost 0 bases, with 10 bases between them. Germline V gene data show CDR1 as MGHDK and CDR2 as SYGVNS. CDR3 coding DNA: TGTGCCAGCAGTGAATTTTTCAAGAGCTCCTACAATGAGCAGTTCTTC. Amino acids: CASSEFFKSSYNEQFF.

The J gene is TRBJ1-5, the V gene TRBV29-1, with 8 bases fitting TRBD1. CDR3 length: 14 residues. Germline values: CDR1 SQVTM, CDR2 ANQGSEA. V was pared by 6 bases and J by 9 bases, with 13 bases of the junction left unmatched. CDR3 sequence: CSVVTGAGYGPQHF. In DNA, the CDR3 is TGCAGCGTGGTGACAGGGGCAGGGTATGGGCCCCAGCATTTT.

V usage is TRBV10-3 and J usage is TRBJ2-3; no clear D. CDR1 and CDR2 (germline): ENHRY, SYGVKD. V was shortened by 6 bases and J by 5 bases, with 15 bases between the two germline ends. The CDR3 runs 14 residues. In DNA form, the CDR3 reads TGTGCCATCAGACCACGGGCCAGTCAAGATACGCAGTATTTT. This sequence encodes CAIRPRASQDTQYF.